A single T cell receptor (beta chain) is shown here with its context. These data come from a study of PD-1 blockade in classical Hodgkin lymphoma. Germline V lookup: CDR1 LNHDA, CDR2 SQIVND (reference sequence). This CDR3 has 16 residues. Trimming cost V 5 bases and J 4 bases; bases outside gene matches: 11. Every single patient, without exception, relapsed after autologous stem cell transplantation, and brentuximab vedotin exposure varied. Some clones are missing from TCRdb's copy, which holds only in-frame ones; the method was immunoSEQ multiplex PCR. The sample comprises around 150,000 clones, 78% of which are singletons, and roughly a tenth rests with the top ten.

The source is a human donor with classical Hodgkin lymphoma. The genes are TRBV19 and TRBJ1-2; 9 bases align to TRBD1. The sample here was peripheral blood mononuclear cells (PBMCs), taken before the second cycle of nivolumab. Written as DNA, the CDR3 is TGTGCCAGTAGTTCCCGGGACAGGGCAGCTGGCTATGGCTACACCTTC. It specifies CASSSRDRAAGYGYTF. Full variable domain (remainder filled in from reference TRBV19 and TRBJ1-2): DGGITQSPKYLFRKEGQNVTLSCEQNLNHDAMYWYRQDPGQGLRLIYYSQIVNDFQKGDIAEGYSVSREKKESFPLTVTSAQKNPTAFYLCASSSRDRAAGYGYTFGSGTRLTVV.